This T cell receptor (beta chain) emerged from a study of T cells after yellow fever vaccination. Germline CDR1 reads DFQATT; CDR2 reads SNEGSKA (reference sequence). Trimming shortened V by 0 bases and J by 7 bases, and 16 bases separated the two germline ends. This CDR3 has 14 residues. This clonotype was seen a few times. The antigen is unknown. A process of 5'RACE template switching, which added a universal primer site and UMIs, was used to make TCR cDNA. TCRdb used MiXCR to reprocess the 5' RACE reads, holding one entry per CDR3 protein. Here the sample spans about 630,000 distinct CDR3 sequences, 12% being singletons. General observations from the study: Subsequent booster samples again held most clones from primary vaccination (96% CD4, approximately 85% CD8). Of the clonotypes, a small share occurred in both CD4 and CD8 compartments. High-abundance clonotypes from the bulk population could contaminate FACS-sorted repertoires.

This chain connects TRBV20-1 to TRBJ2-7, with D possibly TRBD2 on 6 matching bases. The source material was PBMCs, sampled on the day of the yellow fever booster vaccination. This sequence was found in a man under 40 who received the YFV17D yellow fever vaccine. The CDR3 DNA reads TGCAGTGCTAGAGATTCTGGCGGGACCCGGGAGCAGTACTTC. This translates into CSARDSGGTREQYF.